This TCR beta chain was identified in a study of metastatic and nonmetastatic thyroid tumors. Study context: Malignant and benign thyroid patients had repertoires compared in peripheral blood and tumor or nodule tissue.

Findings of the study overall: It was reported that TCR beta diversity was significantly higher in malignant thyroid tumors than benign nodules, in blood and tumor.

With V trimmed by 5 bases and J by 4 bases, 11 bases remained unmatched. The CDR3 runs to 16 residues. Germline loops: CDR1 MNHEY, CDR2 SMNVEV (reference sequence). Authors' processing steps: To classify distant metastasis in papillary thyroid cancer, a model was built from CDR3 differences across clinicopathological groups. TCRdb called clones again from the PCR reads with MiXCR. Here the V and J calls rest on TCRdb's processing, not on the authors' analysis. The table includes fewer than 4,500 clones, just under 30% detected once. Every patient was untreated before thyroid surgery. A remark on this clone: Its antigen is still unknown.

The receptor was isolated from a male donor with papillary thyroid cancer or a benign thyroid nodule (not recorded which). Some clones in this sample may be carry-over from other donors' samples. Sequencing was done on a sample of adjacent normal tissue. The chain carries TRBV27 and TRBJ2-3; 8 positions agree with TRBD1. DNA of the CDR3: TGTGCCAGCAGTCCACAGACAGGGGTGGTCGCAGATACGCAGTATTTT. It specifies CASSPQTGVVADTQYF.